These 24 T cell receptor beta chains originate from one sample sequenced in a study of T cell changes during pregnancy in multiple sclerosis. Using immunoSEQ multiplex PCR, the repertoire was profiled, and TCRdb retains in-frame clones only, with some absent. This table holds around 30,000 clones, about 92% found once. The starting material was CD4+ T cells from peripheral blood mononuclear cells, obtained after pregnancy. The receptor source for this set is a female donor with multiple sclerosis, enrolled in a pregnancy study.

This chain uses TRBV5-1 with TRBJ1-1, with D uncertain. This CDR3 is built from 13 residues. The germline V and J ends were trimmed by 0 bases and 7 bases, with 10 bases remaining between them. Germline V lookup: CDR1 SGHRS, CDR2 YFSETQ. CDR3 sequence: CASSLGPAGEAFF. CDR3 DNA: TGCGCCAGCAGCTTGGGACCGGCGGGTGAAGCTTTCTTT.

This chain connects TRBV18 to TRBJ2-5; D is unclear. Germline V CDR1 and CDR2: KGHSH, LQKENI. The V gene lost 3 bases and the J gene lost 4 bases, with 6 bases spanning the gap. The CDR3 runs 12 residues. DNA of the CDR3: TGTGCCAGCTCACCGTACAGAGAGACCCAGTACTTC. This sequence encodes CASSPYRETQYF.

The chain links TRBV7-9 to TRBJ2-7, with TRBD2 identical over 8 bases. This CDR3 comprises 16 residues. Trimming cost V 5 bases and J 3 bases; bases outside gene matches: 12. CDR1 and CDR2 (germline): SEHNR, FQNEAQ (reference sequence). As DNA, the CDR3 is TGTGCCAGCAGCCCCCTGCGGCTAGCGGGTAACTACGAGCAGTACTTC. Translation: CASSPLRLAGNYEQYF.

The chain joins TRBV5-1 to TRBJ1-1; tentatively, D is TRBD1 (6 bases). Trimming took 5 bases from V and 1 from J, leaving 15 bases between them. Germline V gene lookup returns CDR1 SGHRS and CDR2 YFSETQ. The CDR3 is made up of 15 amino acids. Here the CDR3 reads CASSSGVGANTEAFF. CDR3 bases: TGCGCCAGCAGTTCCGGAGTGGGGGCGAACACTGAAGCTTTCTTT.

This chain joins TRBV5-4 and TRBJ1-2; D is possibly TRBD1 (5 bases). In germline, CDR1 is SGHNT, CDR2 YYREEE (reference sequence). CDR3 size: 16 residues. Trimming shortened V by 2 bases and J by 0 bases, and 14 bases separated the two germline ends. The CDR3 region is CASSFDDRHSNYGYTF. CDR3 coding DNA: TGTGCCAGCAGCTTTGATGACAGACACTCTAACTATGGCTACACCTTC.

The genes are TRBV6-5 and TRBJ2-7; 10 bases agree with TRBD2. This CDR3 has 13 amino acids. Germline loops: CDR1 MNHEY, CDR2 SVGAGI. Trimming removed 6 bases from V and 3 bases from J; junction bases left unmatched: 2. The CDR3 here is CASRSGRVYEQYF. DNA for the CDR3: TGTGCCAGCAGGAGCGGGAGGGTCTACGAGCAGTACTTC.

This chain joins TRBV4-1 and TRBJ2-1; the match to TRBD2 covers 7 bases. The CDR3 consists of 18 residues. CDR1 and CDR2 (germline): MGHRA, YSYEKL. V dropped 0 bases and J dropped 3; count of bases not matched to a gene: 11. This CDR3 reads CASSQDFLLGGDYNEQFF. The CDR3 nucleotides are TGCGCCAGCAGCCAAGATTTCCTCTTGGGGGGGGACTACAATGAGCAGTTCTTC.

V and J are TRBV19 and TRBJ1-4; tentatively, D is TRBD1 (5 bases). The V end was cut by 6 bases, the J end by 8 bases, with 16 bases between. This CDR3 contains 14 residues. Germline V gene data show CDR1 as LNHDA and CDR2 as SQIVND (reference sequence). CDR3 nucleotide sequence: TGTGCCAGTAGCCAGCGGGGGTACGGCGAAAAACTGTTTTTT. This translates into CASSQRGYGEKLFF.

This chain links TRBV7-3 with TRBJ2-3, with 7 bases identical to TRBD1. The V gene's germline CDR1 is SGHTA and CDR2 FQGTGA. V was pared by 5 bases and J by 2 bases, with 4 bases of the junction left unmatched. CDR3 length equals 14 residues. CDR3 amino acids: CASSPQGVTDTQYF. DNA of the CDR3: TGTGCCAGCAGCCCCCAGGGGGTCACAGATACGCAGTATTTT.

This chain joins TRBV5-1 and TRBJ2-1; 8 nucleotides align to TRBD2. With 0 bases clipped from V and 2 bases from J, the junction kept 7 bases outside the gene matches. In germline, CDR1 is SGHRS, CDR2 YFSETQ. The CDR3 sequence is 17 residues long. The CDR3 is CASSLAWSSGTYNEQFF. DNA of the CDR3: TGCGCCAGCAGCTTGGCCTGGAGTAGCGGGACCTACAATGAGCAGTTCTTC.

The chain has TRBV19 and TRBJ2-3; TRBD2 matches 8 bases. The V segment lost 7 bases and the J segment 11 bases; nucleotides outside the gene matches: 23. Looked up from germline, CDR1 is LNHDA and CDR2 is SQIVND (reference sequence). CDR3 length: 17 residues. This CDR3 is CASTPVLGRGASRMQYF. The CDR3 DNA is TGTGCCAGTACTCCCGTCCTCGGGAGGGGGGCGTCTAGGATGCAGTATTTT.

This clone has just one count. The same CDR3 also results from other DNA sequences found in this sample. CDR3 coding DNA: TGCGCCAGCAGCTTGGCGGGATATGGCTACACCTTC. Translation gives CASSLAGYGYTF. This chain joins TRBV5-1 and TRBJ1-2; D remains unclear. The CDR3 loop spans 12 amino acids. Germline V gene lookup returns CDR1 SGHRS and CDR2 YFSETQ. V gave up 0 bases and J gave up 5 bases, with 5 bases separating them.

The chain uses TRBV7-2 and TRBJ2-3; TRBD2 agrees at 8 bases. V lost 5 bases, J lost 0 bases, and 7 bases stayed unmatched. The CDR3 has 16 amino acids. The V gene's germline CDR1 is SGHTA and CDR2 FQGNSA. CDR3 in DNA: TGTGCCAGCAGCCCCAGGTTAGCGGGGAGCACAGATACGCAGTATTTT. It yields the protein CASSPRLAGSTDTQYF.

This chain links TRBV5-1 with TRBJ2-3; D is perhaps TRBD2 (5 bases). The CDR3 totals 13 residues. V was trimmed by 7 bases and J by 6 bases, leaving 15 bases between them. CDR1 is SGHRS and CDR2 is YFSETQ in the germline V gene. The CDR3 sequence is CASFRGGGDTQYF. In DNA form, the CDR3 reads TGCGCCAGCTTCCGGGGTGGTGGTGATACGCAGTATTTT.

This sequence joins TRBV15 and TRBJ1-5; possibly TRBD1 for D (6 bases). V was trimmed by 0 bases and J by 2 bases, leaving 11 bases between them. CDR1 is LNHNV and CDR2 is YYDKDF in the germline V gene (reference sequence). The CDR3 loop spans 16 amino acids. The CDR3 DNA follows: TGTGCCACCAGCAGAGATCGTTCAGGGGGCAATCAGCCCCAGCATTTT. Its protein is CATSRDRSGGNQPQHF.

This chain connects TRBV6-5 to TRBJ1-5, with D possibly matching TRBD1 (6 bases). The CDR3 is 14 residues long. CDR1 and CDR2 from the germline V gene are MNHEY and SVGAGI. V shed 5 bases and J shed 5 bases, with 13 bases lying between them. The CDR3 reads CASSSQGRDQPQHF. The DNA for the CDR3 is TGTGCCAGCAGTAGTCAGGGGAGGGATCAGCCCCAGCATTTT.

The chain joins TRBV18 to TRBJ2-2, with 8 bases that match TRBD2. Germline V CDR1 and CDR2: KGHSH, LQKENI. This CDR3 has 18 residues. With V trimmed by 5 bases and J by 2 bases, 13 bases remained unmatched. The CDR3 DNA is TGTGCCAGCTCATCGGGACCGGGAGGGGCGTATAACACCGGGGAGCTGTTTTTT. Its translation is CASSSGPGGAYNTGELFF. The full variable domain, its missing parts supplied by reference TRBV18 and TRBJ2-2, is NAGVMQNPRHLVRRRGQEARLRCSPMKGHSHVYWYRQLPEEGLKFMVYLQKENIIDESGMPKERFSAEFPKEGPSILRIQQVVRGDSAAYFCASSSGPGGAYNTGELFFGEGSRLTVL.

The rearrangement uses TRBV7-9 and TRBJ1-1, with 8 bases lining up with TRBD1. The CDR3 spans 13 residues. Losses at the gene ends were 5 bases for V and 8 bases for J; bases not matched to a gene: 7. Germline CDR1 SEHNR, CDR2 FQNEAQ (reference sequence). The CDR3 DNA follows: TGTGCCAGCAGCGCCGCCGGGACAGGCGAAGCTTTCTTT. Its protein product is CASSAAGTGEAFF. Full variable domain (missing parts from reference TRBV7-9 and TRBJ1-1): DTGVSQNPRHKITKRGQNVTFRCDPISEHNRLYWYRQTLGQGPEFLTYFQNEAQLEKSRLLSDRFSAERPKGSFSTLEIQRTEQGDSAMYLCASSAAGTGEAFFGQGTRLTVV.

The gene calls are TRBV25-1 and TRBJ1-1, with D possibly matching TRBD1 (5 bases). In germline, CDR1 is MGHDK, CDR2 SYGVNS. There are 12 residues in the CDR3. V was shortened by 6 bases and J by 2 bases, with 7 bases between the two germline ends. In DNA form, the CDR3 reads TGTGCCAGCAGAGACAGTAACACTGAAGCTTTCTTT. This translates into CASRDSNTEAFF.

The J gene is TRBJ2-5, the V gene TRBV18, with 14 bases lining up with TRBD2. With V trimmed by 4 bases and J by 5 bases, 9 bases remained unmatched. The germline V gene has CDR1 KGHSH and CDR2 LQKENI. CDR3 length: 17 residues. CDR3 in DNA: TGTGCCAGCTCACGGAACGGACTAGCGGGAGGTGAGGAGACCCAGTACTTC. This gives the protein CASSRNGLAGGEETQYF.

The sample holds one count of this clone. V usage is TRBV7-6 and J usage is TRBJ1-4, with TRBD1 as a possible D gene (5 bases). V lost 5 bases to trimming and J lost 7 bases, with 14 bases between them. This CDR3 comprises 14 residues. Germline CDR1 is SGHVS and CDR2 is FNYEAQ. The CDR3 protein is CASSATVLSEKLFF. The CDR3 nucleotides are TGTGCCAGCAGCGCGACAGTGTTGAGTGAAAAACTGTTTTTT.

The CDR3 here is CASSIEGQISEQYF. The CDR3 DNA reads TGCGCCAGCAGCATCGAGGGACAGATTTCAGAGCAGTACTTC. The chain uses TRBV5-1 and TRBJ2-7; 7 nucleotides align to TRBD1. Trimming at V came to 4 bases and at J to 7 bases, leaving 11 bases not matched to a gene. Germline V lookup: CDR1 SGHRS, CDR2 YFSETQ. This CDR3 is 14 amino acids long.

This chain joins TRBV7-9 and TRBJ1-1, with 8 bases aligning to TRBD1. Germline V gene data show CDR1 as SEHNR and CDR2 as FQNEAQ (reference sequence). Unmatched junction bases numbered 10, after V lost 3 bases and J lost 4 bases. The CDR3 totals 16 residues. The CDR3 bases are TGTGCCAGCAGCTTGTGGTTTCCGGACAGGGCCACTGAAGCTTTCTTT. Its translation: CASSLWFPDRATEAFF.

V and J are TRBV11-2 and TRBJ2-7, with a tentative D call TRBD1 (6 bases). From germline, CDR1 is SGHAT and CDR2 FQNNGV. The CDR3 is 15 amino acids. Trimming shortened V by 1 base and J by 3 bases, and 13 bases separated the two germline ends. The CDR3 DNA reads TGTGCCAGCAGCTTAGCCCTGGACAGTTACTACGAGCAGTACTTC. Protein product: CASSLALDSYYEQYF.